This TCR beta chain was sequenced in a study of control samples from healthy donors and cancer patients. Sequenced by immunoSEQ multiplex PCR; TCRdb stores in-frame clones only, minus some. The table includes 40,000 to 65,000 clones, approximately 86% detected once. The germline gives CDR1 LGHDT, CDR2 YNNKEL (reference sequence). This CDR3 comprises 15 residues. V lost 3 bases to trimming and J lost 5 bases; unmatched junction nucleotides: 8. Sequencing used PBMCs. The sequence derives from a man aged 60 to 69 with head and neck cancer. This rearrangement joins TRBV3-1 (or the pseudogene TRBV3-2) to TRBJ1-1; TRBD1 matches 8 bases. CDR3 nucleotides: TGTGCCAGCAGCCAGGCCGGGACAGGAAGGACTGAAGCTTTCTTT. This sequence encodes CASSQAGTGRTEAFF.